This T cell receptor beta chain was sequenced during a study of T cells in women clearing cervical HPV infection. Some clones are missing from TCRdb's copy, which holds only in-frame ones; the method was immunoSEQ multiplex PCR. This sample's table reports over 30,000 clones. With respect to this clone: The observed sequence ends 3 residues before the CDR3 terminus, with the missing tail filled in from the germline J gene.

The germline V gene encodes CDR1 SGHVS and CDR2 FQNEAQ. The ends were cut back, 5 bases at V and 3 bases at J, with 13 bases in the middle. This CDR3 has 15 amino acids. V usage is TRBV7-8 and J usage is TRBJ1-4, with D possibly matching TRBD1 (6 bases). The sample was blood buffy coat. The TCR sequence derives from a woman between 18 and 75 years old with a cervical HPV16 infection that either progressed to CIN3+ or cleared (not recorded which). CDR3 bases read: TGTGCCAGCAGCGCCTACAGGGTTCCTAATGAAAAA. Amino acids: CASSAYRVPNEK. From start to end, the CDR3 is CASSAYRVPNEKLFF.